The rows below give T cell receptor beta chains drawn from one sample of a study of Japanese encephalitis immunity and Zika vaccine responses. TCRdb analysed the 5' RACE reads with MiXCR anew, one entry per CDR3 protein. The sample gives 450 to 600 distinct CDR3 sequences, approximately 1% of which show up once; under 30% is in the top ten. This sample comprised antigen-activated CD4+ T cells from blood, cultured, obtained during a Zika inactivated vaccine study. Every receptor here comes from an adult woman who received an inactivated Zika virus vaccine. CDR3s include the opening cysteine and the closing phenylalanine or tryptophan. D genes are given only for firm matches. The listing skips clone size in some rows; elsewhere it reads once, few, many or a size class.

clone size: few
V gene: TRBV5-5
D gene: -
J gene: TRBJ2-3
CDR3 DNA: TGTGCCAGCAGCCCCACCACAGATACGCAGTATTTT
CDR3 protein: CASSPTTDTQYF

clone size: large
V gene: TRBV7-2
D gene: -
J gene: TRBJ2-1
CDR3 DNA: TGTGCCAGCAGCTTACAGGTATACAATGAGCAGTTCTTC
CDR3 protein: CASSLQVYNEQFF

clone size: large
V gene: TRBV6-1
D gene: -
J gene: TRBJ2-5
CDR3 DNA: TGTGCCAGCAGTGAAGAAGTACTCGGGGCAGCTAACCAAGAGACCCAGTACTTC
CDR3 protein: CASSEEVLGAANQETQYF

clone size: -
V gene: TRBV24-1
D gene: TRBD1
J gene: TRBJ2-7
CDR3 DNA: TGTGCCACCAGTGATTCCGACAGGGGGGTCTTCGAGCAGTACTTC
CDR3 protein: CATSDSDRGVFEQYF

clone size: medium-sized
V gene: TRBV7-2
D gene: TRBD2
J gene: TRBJ2-1
CDR3 DNA: TGTGCCAGCAGCCCGGGACTAGCGGGTTACAATGAGCAGTTCTTC
CDR3 protein: CASSPGLAGYNEQFF

clone size: large
V gene: TRBV3-1
D gene: -
J gene: TRBJ2-3
CDR3 DNA: TGTGCCAGCAGAGGAGACAGCAAGGAGTATTTT
CDR3 protein: CASRGDSKEYF

clone size: large
V gene: TRBV6-2/TRBV6-3
D gene: -
J gene: TRBJ1-2
CDR3 DNA: TGTGCCAGCAGTTACGGCAGGAGATATGGCTACACCTTC
CDR3 protein: CASSYGRRYGYTF

clone size: medium-sized
V gene: TRBV12-3/TRBV12-4
D gene: TRBD2
J gene: TRBJ2-7
CDR3 DNA: TGTGCCAGCAGTTTTGGTGGCGCGGGGGGTTCCGAGCAGTACTTC
CDR3 protein: CASSFGGAGGSEQYF

clone size: -
V gene: TRBV19
D gene: TRBD1
J gene: TRBJ1-6
CDR3 DNA: TGTGCCAGTAAGCGAACAGGGGGCTATTCACCCCTCCACTTT
CDR3 protein: CASKRTGGYSPLHF

clone size: -
V gene: TRBV18
D gene: TRBD1
J gene: TRBJ2-7
CDR3 DNA: TGTGCCAGCTCACTCTTGGGCAGGGGGTTTGGGTCCTACGAGCAGTACTTC
CDR3 protein: CASSLLGRGFGSYEQYF

clone size: medium-sized
V gene: TRBV12-3/TRBV12-4
D gene: TRBD1
J gene: TRBJ2-6
CDR3 DNA: TGTGCCAGCAGTGTACAGGGGTCTGGGGCCAACGTCCTGACTTTC
CDR3 protein: CASSVQGSGANVLTF

clone size: large
V gene: TRBV4-3
D gene: -
J gene: TRBJ1-4
CDR3 DNA: TGCGCCAGCAGCCAAGATACCCTGCGGGGGGGAGGAGATGAAAAACTGTTTTTT
CDR3 protein: CASSQDTLRGGGDEKLFF

clone size: medium-sized
V gene: TRBV20-1
D gene: -
J gene: TRBJ2-7
CDR3 DNA: TGCAGTGCTCTGCGGGACGGCGCCTACGAGCAGTACTTC
CDR3 protein: CSALRDGAYEQYF

clone size: few
V gene: TRBV9
D gene: -
J gene: TRBJ2-3
CDR3 DNA: TGTGCCCTCACCCGGGGTTGGGGGTCGCAGTATTTT
CDR3 protein: CALTRGWGSQYF

clone size: medium-sized
V gene: TRBV4-2
D gene: -
J gene: TRBJ2-7
CDR3 DNA: TGTGCCAGCAGCCAAGATGGGAGTGGGGCCCAGACCTACGAGCAGTACTTC
CDR3 protein: CASSQDGSGAQTYEQYF

clone size: large
V gene: TRBV28
D gene: TRBD2
J gene: TRBJ2-7
CDR3 DNA: TGTGCCAGCAGTTCCTCGCGGGAGCCTCTAGGGCAGTACTTC
CDR3 protein: CASSSSREPLGQYF

clone size: medium-sized
V gene: TRBV27
D gene: TRBD1
J gene: TRBJ1-2
CDR3 DNA: TGTGCCAGCAGTTTATCCGGTGTCGGGACAGTCTATGGCTACACCTTC
CDR3 protein: CASSLSGVGTVYGYTF

clone size: large
V gene: TRBV6-4
D gene: -
J gene: TRBJ2-5
CDR3 DNA: TGTGCCAGCAGTGACTCTCCTGGAGAGACCCAGTACTTC
CDR3 protein: CASSDSPGETQYF

clone size: medium-sized
V gene: TRBV25-1
D gene: -
J gene: TRBJ2-1
CDR3 DNA: TGTGCCAGCCCCCGGGACACCTTCTGTGAGCAGTTCTTC
CDR3 protein: CASPRDTFCEQFF

clone size: large
V gene: TRBV4-3
D gene: -
J gene: TRBJ2-7
CDR3 DNA: TGCGCCAGCAGCCAAGTAGGGGCTGAAGAGCAGTACTTC
CDR3 protein: CASSQVGAEEQYF

clone size: medium-sized
V gene: TRBV11-2
D gene: -
J gene: TRBJ2-3
CDR3 DNA: TGTGCCAGCAGCTTAACTATCGGTACAGATACGCAGTATTTT
CDR3 protein: CASSLTIGTDTQYF

clone size: -
V gene: TRBV19
D gene: -
J gene: TRBJ2-5
CDR3 DNA: TGTGCCAGTAGTGCAGGGGCCCTGGAGACCCAGTACTTC
CDR3 protein: CASSAGALETQYF

clone size: few
V gene: TRBV20-1
D gene: -
J gene: TRBJ2-7
CDR3 DNA: TGCAGTGCTACCGGGGACGGGTCCTACGAGCAGTACTTC
CDR3 protein: CSATGDGSYEQYF

clone size: medium-sized
V gene: TRBV7-2
D gene: TRBD1
J gene: TRBJ1-2
CDR3 DNA: TGTGCCAGCAGGCGGGACAGGAGGACGTATGGCTACACCTTC
CDR3 protein: CASRRDRRTYGYTF

clone size: large
V gene: TRBV20-1
D gene: TRBD1
J gene: TRBJ1-1
CDR3 DNA: TGCAGTGCTCCGGGACAGTCGAACACTGAAGCTTTCTTT
CDR3 protein: CSAPGQSNTEAFF

clone size: large
V gene: TRBV5-1
D gene: -
J gene: TRBJ2-5
CDR3 DNA: TGCGCCAGCAGCTTGGCGGATCAAGAGACCCAGTACTTC
CDR3 protein: CASSLADQETQYF

clone size: few
V gene: TRBV18
D gene: TRBD1
J gene: TRBJ1-1
CDR3 DNA: TGTGCCAGCTCATGGACAGGGGGCTCGCGGAACACTGAAGCTTTCTTT
CDR3 protein: CASSWTGGSRNTEAFF

clone size: large
V gene: TRBV20-1
D gene: -
J gene: TRBJ1-5
CDR3 DNA: TGCAGTGCTAGAGATGGGAACAGCCTAAAGGAGCCCCAGCATTTT
CDR3 protein: CSARDGNSLKEPQHF

clone size: medium-sized
V gene: TRBV20-1
D gene: -
J gene: TRBJ1-2
CDR3 DNA: TGCAGTGCTGTATACAGGGTGGATGGCTACACCTTC
CDR3 protein: CSAVYRVDGYTF

clone size: -
V gene: TRBV19
D gene: -
J gene: TRBJ1-1
CDR3 DNA: TGTGCCAGTAGTATAGCCCCAGGGTTGAACACTGAAGCTTTCTTT
CDR3 protein: CASSIAPGLNTEAFF

clone size: large
V gene: TRBV10-2
D gene: -
J gene: TRBJ1-1
CDR3 DNA: TGCGCCAGCAGTACCGGCGGGGGCGGGACTGAAGCTTTCTTT
CDR3 protein: CASSTGGGGTEAFF

clone size: large
V gene: TRBV7-6
D gene: TRBD1
J gene: TRBJ2-7
CDR3 DNA: TGTGCCAGCTCTGGAGGGACAGGGGGGGAGCAGTACTTC
CDR3 protein: CASSGGTGGEQYF

clone size: medium-sized
V gene: TRBV5-8
D gene: -
J gene: TRBJ1-5
CDR3 DNA: TGTGCCAGCAGCTTGGGGCAGGCTAATCAGCCCCAGCATTTT
CDR3 protein: CASSLGQANQPQHF

clone size: large
V gene: TRBV18
D gene: -
J gene: TRBJ2-5
CDR3 DNA: TGTGCCAGCTCTAGGCTATCAGTTCAAGAGACCCAGTACTTC
CDR3 protein: CASSRLSVQETQYF

clone size: medium-sized
V gene: TRBV30
D gene: -
J gene: TRBJ1-2
CDR3 DNA: TGTGCCTGGAGAGGTTACAATGGCTACACCTTC
CDR3 protein: CAWRGYNGYTF

clone size: medium-sized
V gene: TRBV6-1
D gene: -
J gene: TRBJ2-7
CDR3 DNA: TGTGCCAGCAGCGCCAAGGGGGGGGACGAGCAGTACTTC
CDR3 protein: CASSAKGGDEQYF

clone size: large
V gene: TRBV4-3
D gene: -
J gene: TRBJ2-3
CDR3 DNA: TGCGCCAGCAGCCAAGGGGGATCCACAGATACGCAGTATTTT
CDR3 protein: CASSQGGSTDTQYF

clone size: medium-sized
V gene: TRBV11-2
D gene: -
J gene: TRBJ2-5
CDR3 DNA: TGTGCCAGCAGACCCACCGGGGTAACAGAGACCCAGTACTTC
CDR3 protein: CASRPTGVTETQYF

clone size: large
V gene: TRBV4-1
D gene: -
J gene: TRBJ2-5
CDR3 DNA: TGCGCCAGCAGCCAAGTTTCGGGGCTCCAAGAGACCCAGTACTTC
CDR3 protein: CASSQVSGLQETQYF

clone size: medium-sized
V gene: TRBV9
D gene: TRBD1
J gene: TRBJ1-6
CDR3 DNA: TGTGCCAGCAGTTCCGGGACAGGGGATTCACCCCTCCACTTT
CDR3 protein: CASSSGTGDSPLHF

clone size: medium-sized
V gene: TRBV2
D gene: -
J gene: TRBJ2-1
CDR3 DNA: TGTGCCAGCGGAGTTGGGCCGGAGCAGTTCTTC
CDR3 protein: CASGVGPEQFF

clone size: large
V gene: TRBV12-3/TRBV12-4
D gene: -
J gene: TRBJ2-5
CDR3 DNA: TGTGCCAGCAGTTCTGGGAAGACAGTCACGGAGACCCAGTACTTC
CDR3 protein: CASSSGKTVTETQYF

clone size: medium-sized
V gene: TRBV11-2
D gene: -
J gene: TRBJ2-7
CDR3 DNA: TGTGCCAGCAGCGATACGACTAAACTCTACGAGCAGTACTTC
CDR3 protein: CASSDTTKLYEQYF

clone size: large
V gene: TRBV20-1
D gene: TRBD2
J gene: TRBJ2-3
CDR3 DNA: TGCAGTGCTCCTCCGATGCTAGCGGGGGAGCAAGATACGCAGTATTTT
CDR3 protein: CSAPPMLAGEQDTQYF

clone size: -
V gene: TRBV5-1
D gene: -
J gene: TRBJ2-2
CDR3 DNA: TGCGCCAGCACGCCCTTGGCAGGGGACACCGGGGAGCTGTTTTTT
CDR3 protein: CASTPLAGDTGELFF